Below, 17 T cell receptor beta chains from the same sample are listed, as sequenced in a study of PD-1 blockade in classical Hodgkin lymphoma. All patients experienced relapse after autologous stem cell transplantation, and brentuximab vedotin exposure was variable. The repertoire was sequenced with immunoSEQ multiplex PCR; TCRdb's copy has only in-frame clones and lacks some. This repertoire shows 35,000 to 50,000 clones, around 76% found once; its top ten account for 2.8%. The sample in question was peripheral blood mononuclear cells (PBMCs), obtained before the second cycle of nivolumab. Receptors originate from a human donor with classical Hodgkin lymphoma.

The rearrangement joins TRBV18 to TRBJ1-6, with D perhaps TRBD1 (6 bases). Trimming left V 3 bases short and J 7 bases short, with 10 bases between. The CDR3 totals 14 residues. Germline CDR1 reads KGHSH; CDR2 reads LQKENI. CDR3 coding DNA: TGTGCCAGCTCACCCGGGGGCGACAATTCACCCCTCCACTTT. The encoded protein is CASSPGGDNSPLHF.

The chain joins TRBV14 to TRBJ2-7; D ambiguous. This CDR3 spans 15 amino acids. V was cut by 4 bases and J by 3 bases, with 16 bases left in between. The V gene's germline CDR1 is SGHDN and CDR2 FVKESK. In DNA form, the CDR3 reads TGTGCCAGCAGCCCGAGGCCTCCGGTACTCTACGAGCAGTACTTC. Protein product: CASSPRPPVLYEQYF.

The chain couples TRBV5-4 to TRBJ2-7, with a possible D match to TRBD1 (5 bases). The germline V gene encodes CDR1 SGHNT and CDR2 YYREEE (reference sequence). The CDR3 runs 14 residues. Trimming shortened V by 1 base and J by 7 bases, and 15 bases separated the two germline ends. The CDR3 sequence is CASSLRQGAGEQYF. The CDR3 DNA follows: TGTGCCAGCAGCTTGAGGCAGGGTGCCGGTGAGCAGTACTTC.

The V and J genes are TRBV9 and TRBJ2-1; the D is unclear. Per the germline V gene, CDR1 is SGDLS and CDR2 is YYNGEE. The length of the CDR3 is 11 residues. V was clipped by 0 bases and J by 10 bases, with 5 bases between them. CDR3 loop: CASSVDEEQFF. In nucleotides, the CDR3 is TGTGCCAGCAGCGTAGATGAGGAGCAGTTCTTC. The full variable domain, rest sourced from reference TRBV9 and TRBJ2-1, is DSGVTQTPKHLITATGQRVTLRCSPRSGDLSVYWYQQSLDQGLQFLIQYYNGEERAKGNILERFSAQQFPDLHSELNLSSLELGDSALYFCASSVDEEQFFGPGTRLTVL.

V and J are TRBV6-5 and TRBJ1-2; D is possibly TRBD1 (5 bases). The V gene lost 10 bases and the J gene lost 9 bases, with 12 bases spanning the gap. This CDR3 has 10 amino acids. CDR1 and CDR2 (germline): MNHEY, SVGAGI. CDR3 nucleotide sequence: TGTGCCATAGAGCGGGGCCGCTACACCTTC. As protein: CAIERGRYTF.

The J gene is TRBJ1-5, the V gene TRBV5-1; weak D call: TRBD1 (5 bases). The CDR3 runs 14 residues. Looked up from germline, CDR1 is SGHRS and CDR2 is YFSETQ. The V gene lost 1 base and the J gene lost 7 bases, with 12 bases spanning the gap. The CDR3 spells CASSLWGGEQPQHF. The CDR3 region has the DNA TGCGCCAGCAGCTTGTGGGGGGGAGAACAGCCCCAGCATTTT.

The CDR3 DNA follows: TGTGCCAGCAGTTCCCATCTCTCCGTGAATACGCAGTATTTT. Translation: CASSSHLSVNTQYF. The chain couples TRBV11-1 to TRBJ2-3; no firm D call. CDR1 and CDR2 from the germline V gene are SGHAT and FQDESV (reference sequence). The V and J ends lost 6 bases and 7 bases respectively, with 17 bases between them. CDR3 size: 14 residues.

The chain has TRBV7-2 and TRBJ1-1, with D unresolved. The CDR3 totals 10 residues. From germline, CDR1 is SGHTA and CDR2 FQGNSA. The V and J ends lost 8 bases and 0 bases respectively, with 1 base between them. The CDR3 spells CASLNTEAFF. In nucleotides, the CDR3 is TGTGCCAGCCTGAACACTGAAGCTTTCTTT.

In regard to this clone: A much larger clone lies a single base off, so this may be a read error. Within the sample, other DNA sequences also encode this same CDR3. The chain combines TRBV27 with TRBJ1-2; no clear D. Trimming shortened V by 4 bases and J by 11 bases, and 11 bases separated the two germline ends. Germline CDR1 and CDR2: MNHEY and SMNVEV (reference sequence). This CDR3 comprises 11 residues. CDR3 sequence: CASSYGGGYTF. In nucleotides, the CDR3 is TGTGCCAGCAGTTACGGTGGAGGTTACACCTTC.

This chain uses TRBV29-1 with TRBJ2-1; TRBD2 aligns across 16 bases. The CDR3 is 15 residues long. Germline assignment: CDR1 SQVTM and CDR2 ANQGSEA. Trimming cost V 5 bases and J 8 bases; bases outside gene matches: 6. CDR3 in amino acids: CSVPKGTSGRDEQFF. The CDR3 nucleotides are TGCAGCGTTCCTAAGGGGACTAGCGGGAGGGATGAGCAGTTCTTC.

The V gene is TRBV28, the J gene TRBJ1-5, with D possibly TRBD1 on 5 matching bases. CDR1 and CDR2 (germline): MDHEN, SYDVKM. The CDR3 is made up of 14 amino acids. Trimming shortened V by 7 bases and J by 0 bases, and 10 bases separated the two germline ends. The CDR3 reads CASKGISSNQPQHF. For the CDR3, the DNA is TGTGCCAGCAAGGGGATTTCTAGCAATCAGCCCCAGCATTTT.

The gene calls are TRBV5-1 and TRBJ2-7; 9 bases are shared with TRBD2. This CDR3 is 15 amino acids long. Looked up from germline, CDR1 is SGHRS and CDR2 is YFSETQ. Unmatched junction bases numbered 6, after V lost 1 base and J lost 4 bases. CDR3 sequence reads: CASSLRSGGTYEQYF. The CDR3 DNA reads TGCGCCAGCAGCTTGAGGAGCGGGGGGACGTACGAGCAGTACTTC. Supplemented by reference TRBV5-1 and TRBJ2-7, the full variable domain reads KAGVTQTPRYLIKTRGQQVTLSCSPISGHRSVSWYQQTPGQGLQFLFEYFSETQRNKGNFPGRFSGRQFSNSRSEMNVSTLELGDSALYLCASSLRSGGTYEQYFGPGTRLTVT.

This chain uses TRBV9 with TRBJ2-3, with 9 bases aligning to TRBD1. Germline loops: CDR1 SGDLS, CDR2 YYNGEE. V shed 3 bases and J 3 bases; nucleotides not matched to a gene: 5. The CDR3 runs 15 residues. The CDR3 region is CASSEGGTGTDTQYF. CDR3 in DNA: TGTGCCAGCAGCGAGGGAGGGACAGGGACAGATACGCAGTATTTT.

This clone was counted between two and nine times. The rearrangement joins TRBV19 to TRBJ1-5; 7 nucleotides agree with TRBD1. V was pared by 11 bases and J by 0 bases, with 13 bases of the junction left unmatched. CDR1 and CDR2 from the germline V gene are LNHDA and SQIVND (reference sequence). The CDR3 sequence is 16 residues long. CDR3 region: CASREGAVDSNQPQHF. CDR3 coding DNA: TGTGCCTCAAGGGAGGGGGCTGTTGATAGCAATCAGCCCCAGCATTTT.

The rearrangement joins TRBV28 to TRBJ2-5, with a tentative D call TRBD1 (5 bases). V was trimmed by 3 bases and J by 4 bases, leaving 15 bases between them. The CDR3 runs to 15 residues. Germline V CDR1 and CDR2: MDHEN, SYDVKM. The CDR3 spells CASSFFRVAIETQYF. The CDR3 nucleotides are TGTGCCAGCAGTTTTTTCAGGGTGGCGATAGAGACCCAGTACTTC.

This clone appeared a few times. The chain uses TRBV7-2 and TRBJ1-1; 8 positions match TRBD1. This CDR3 has 14 amino acids. The J segment lost 4 bases and the V segment lost 5 bases, leaving 6 bases of the junction unmatched. CDR1 is SGHTA and CDR2 is FQGNSA in the germline V gene. CDR3 sequence reads: CASSPGQGATEAFF. CDR3 bases: TGTGCCAGCAGCCCCGGACAGGGAGCCACTGAAGCTTTCTTT.

The chain employs TRBV19 and TRBJ1-2; D gene uncertain. Trimming cost V 9 bases and J 0 bases, with 14 bases left between them. Germline values: CDR1 LNHDA, CDR2 SQIVND (reference sequence). The CDR3 is 14 amino acids. The CDR3 is CASRPRMTNYGYTF. The CDR3 DNA reads as TGTGCCAGCCGCCCGAGGATGACTAACTATGGCTACACCTTC.